The T cell receptor (beta chain) under discussion was sequenced for a study of cytomegalovirus exposure and HLA in healthy donors. V was pared by 5 bases and J by 2 bases, with 7 bases of the junction left unmatched. Germline V CDR1 and CDR2: SGHAT, FQNNGV. The CDR3 is 15 amino acids. The PCR contained 60 Vbeta and 13 Jbeta primers. Here immunoSEQ multiplex PCR was the method, and the copy in TCRdb shows in-frame clones only, minus some. Of some 200,000 clones listed, 79% are singletons. The TCR was taken from a girl between 10 and 17 years old in good health and CMV-seropositive. The material sequenced was PBMCs. The genes are TRBV11-2 and TRBJ1-1, with 8 bases that match TRBD1. CDR3 bases: TGTGCCAGCAGCGGCTACAGGGGGATTAACACTGAAGCTTTCTTT. The encoded protein is CASSGYRGINTEAFF.